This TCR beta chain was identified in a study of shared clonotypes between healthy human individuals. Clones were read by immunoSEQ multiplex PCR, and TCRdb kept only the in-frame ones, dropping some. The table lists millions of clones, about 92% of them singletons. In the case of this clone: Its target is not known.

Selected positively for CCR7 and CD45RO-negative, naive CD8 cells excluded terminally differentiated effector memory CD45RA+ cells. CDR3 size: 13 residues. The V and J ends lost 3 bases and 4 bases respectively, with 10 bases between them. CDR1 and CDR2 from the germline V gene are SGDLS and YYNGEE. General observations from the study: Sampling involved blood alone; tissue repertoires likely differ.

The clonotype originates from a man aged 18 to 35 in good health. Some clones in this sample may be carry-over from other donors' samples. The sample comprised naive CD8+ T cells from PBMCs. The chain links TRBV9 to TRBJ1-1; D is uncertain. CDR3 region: CASSEFGTTEAFF. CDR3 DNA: TGTGCCAGCAGCGAGTTCGGAACCACTGAAGCTTTCTTT.